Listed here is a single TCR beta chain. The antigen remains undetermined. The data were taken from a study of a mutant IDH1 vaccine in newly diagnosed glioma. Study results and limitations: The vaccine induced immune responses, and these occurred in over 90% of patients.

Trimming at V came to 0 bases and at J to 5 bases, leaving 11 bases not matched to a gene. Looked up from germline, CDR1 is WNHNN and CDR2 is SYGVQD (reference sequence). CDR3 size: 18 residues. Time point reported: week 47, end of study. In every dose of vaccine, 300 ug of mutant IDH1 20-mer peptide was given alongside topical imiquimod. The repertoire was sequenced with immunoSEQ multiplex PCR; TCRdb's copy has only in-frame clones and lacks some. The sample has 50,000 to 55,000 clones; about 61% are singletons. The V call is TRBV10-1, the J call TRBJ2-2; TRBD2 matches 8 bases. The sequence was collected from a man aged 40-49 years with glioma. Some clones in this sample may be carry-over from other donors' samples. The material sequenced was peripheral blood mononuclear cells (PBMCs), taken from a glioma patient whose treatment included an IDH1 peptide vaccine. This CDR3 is CASSESPDGGAGTGELFF. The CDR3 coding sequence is TGCGCCAGCAGTGAGTCCCCTGACGGGGGGGCTGGGACCGGGGAGCTGTTTTTT.